In this sample, the clone carrying this T cell receptor beta chain turned up many times. What it binds is unknown. With 0 bases removed from V and 0 bases from J, the gap between germline ends came to 12 bases. The CDR3 loop spans 17 amino acids. This sample is drawn from a study of prognosis after radiotherapy for stage I lung cancer. Overall study results and limits: Patients' TRBV and TRBJ gene usage reportedly differed by presence or absence of metastases.

TCR beta CDR3 amplification from genomic DNA was performed by two-round multiplex PCR. Primers were specific to each TRBV and TRBJ gene in first-round PCR. TCRdb processed the multiplex PCR reads anew with MiXCR; each CDR3 protein has one entry. The sample records around 17,000 distinct CDR3 sequences, roughly 30% being singletons. V is TRBV6-7 and J is TRBJ1-3, with D unclear. TRBV6-7 is an ORF; its function is uncertain. This sequence was found in a donor over 45 with non-small cell lung cancer. The specimen was PBMCs, collected before or after stereotactic body radiation therapy (not recorded which). The CDR3 sequence: CASSYSVRLYSGNTIYF. The CDR3 nucleotides read TGTGCCAGCAGTTACTCGGTAAGGCTCTACTCTGGAAACACCATATATTTT.